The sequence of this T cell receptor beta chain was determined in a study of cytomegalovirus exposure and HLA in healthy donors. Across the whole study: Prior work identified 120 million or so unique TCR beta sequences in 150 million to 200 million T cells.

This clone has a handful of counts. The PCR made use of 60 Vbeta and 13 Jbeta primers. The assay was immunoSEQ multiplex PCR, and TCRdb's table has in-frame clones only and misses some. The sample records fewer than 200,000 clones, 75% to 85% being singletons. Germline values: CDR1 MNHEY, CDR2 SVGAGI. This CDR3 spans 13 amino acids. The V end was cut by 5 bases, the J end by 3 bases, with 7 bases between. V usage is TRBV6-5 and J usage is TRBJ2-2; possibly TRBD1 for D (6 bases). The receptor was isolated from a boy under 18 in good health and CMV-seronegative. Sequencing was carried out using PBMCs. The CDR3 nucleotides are TGTGCCAGCAGTGAGGGGGACACCGGGGAGCTGTTTTTT. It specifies CASSEGDTGELFF.